Listed here are 22 T cell receptor beta chains from one sample, sequenced in a study of a mutant IDH1 vaccine in newly diagnosed glioma. Sequenced by immunoSEQ multiplex PCR; TCRdb stores in-frame clones only, minus some. The repertoire holds 60,000 or so clones, with around 82% as singletons. Time point of the sample: week 5, during vaccination. Each dose delivered 300 ug of mutant IDH1 20-mer peptide subcutaneously with imiquimod. For these TCRs, the target antigens are not known. The source was PBMCs, collected from a glioma patient whose treatment included an IDH1 peptide vaccine. The source is a young woman with glioma. Some clones in this sample may be carry-over from other donors' samples.

The V gene is TRBV4-2, the J gene TRBJ1-1; a weak D match, TRBD1 (6 bases). V lost 5 bases and J 3 bases, leaving 16 bases between the germline ends. The CDR3 consists of 15 residues. The germline CDR1 and CDR2 sequences are LGHNA and YNFKEQ. CDR3 DNA: TGTGCCAGCAGCGAGGGATGGGCAGGGGACACTGAAGCTTTCTTT. Translating it yields CASSEGWAGDTEAFF.

The chain couples TRBV7-6 to TRBJ1-1; TRBD1 aligns across 10 bases. Germline CDR1 SGHVS, CDR2 FNYEAQ. The CDR3 consists of 18 residues. The junction had 13 bases not matched to a gene; V was cut back by 5 bases and J by 1 base. Here the CDR3 reads CASSPGDRGLVGNTEAFF. The CDR3 DNA reads TGTGCCAGCAGCCCGGGGGACAGGGGATTAGTGGGGAACACTGAAGCTTTCTTT. The full variable domain, with the rest looked up from reference TRBV7-6 and TRBJ1-1, is GAGVSQSPRYKVTKRGQDVALRCDPISGHVSLYWYRQALGQGPEFLTYFNYEAQQDKSGLPNDRFSAERPEGSISTLTIQRTEQRDSAMYRCASSPGDRGLVGNTEAFFGQGTRLTVV.

The chain employs TRBV10-2 and TRBJ2-3; 8 bases agree with TRBD2. V dropped 3 bases and J dropped 3; count of bases not matched to a gene: 8. The length of the CDR3 is 16 residues. The V gene's germline CDR1 is WSHSY and CDR2 SAAADI. The CDR3 region is CASSEPTSGSTDTQYF. CDR3 bases: TGCGCCAGCAGTGAACCCACTAGCGGCTCGACAGATACGCAGTATTTT.

The V gene is TRBV25-1, the J gene TRBJ2-7; D uncertain. The CDR3 is made up of 14 amino acids. Per the germline V gene, CDR1 is MGHDK and CDR2 is SYGVNS. The V and J ends lost 1 base and 2 bases respectively, with 9 bases between them. CDR3: CASSESGTTYEQYF. In DNA form, the CDR3 reads TGTGCCAGCAGTGAATCAGGAACTACCTACGAGCAGTACTTC.

The chain recombines TRBV9 with TRBJ2-7, with 8 bases matching TRBD2. The ends lost 2 bases at V and 5 bases at J; junction bases unmatched: 9. Germline CDR1 reads SGDLS; CDR2 reads YYNGEE. The length of the CDR3 is 15 residues. The CDR3 coding sequence is TGTGCCAGCAGCGTCTCCGGACTAGCCATCGACGAGCAGTACTTC. Amino acids: CASSVSGLAIDEQYF.

This clone appeared a few times. The chain couples TRBV10-3 to TRBJ1-1; perhaps TRBD1 as D (5 bases). V was cut by 3 bases and J by 4 bases, with 15 bases left in between. This CDR3 region has 15 residues. Germline assignment: CDR1 ENHRY and CDR2 SYGVKD. CDR3 sequence reads: CAISEEPGGATEAFF. The CDR3 region has the DNA TGTGCCATCAGTGAAGAACCCGGAGGGGCCACTGAAGCTTTCTTT.

This chain connects TRBV7-2 to TRBJ2-7; the match to TRBD1 covers 8 bases. After removal of 6 bases from V and 5 bases from J, the junction contained 6 bases not matched to a gene. The CDR3 is 13 amino acids. In germline, CDR1 is SGHTA, CDR2 FQGNSA. The CDR3 region is CASRRGQGDEQYF. The CDR3 coding sequence is TGTGCCAGCAGACGAGGACAGGGTGACGAGCAGTACTTC.

The V gene is TRBV19, the J gene TRBJ2-2; 9 bases are a match to TRBD2. Trimming took 6 bases from V and 5 from J; bases not matched to a gene: 7. Germline V lookup: CDR1 LNHDA, CDR2 SQIVND (reference sequence). The CDR3 has 15 amino acids. In nucleotides, the CDR3 is TGTGCCAGTAGAAGGGCGGGAGGGAGAACCGGGGAGCTGTTTTTT. It specifies CASRRAGGRTGELFF.

The V gene is TRBV14, the J gene TRBJ2-7; 9 bases agree with TRBD2. CDR3 length: 14 residues. Trimming cost V 3 bases and J 2 bases; bases outside gene matches: 2. Per the germline V gene, CDR1 is SGHDN and CDR2 is FVKESK. The CDR3 loop reads CASSHIAGAYEQYF. The CDR3 coding sequence is TGTGCCAGCAGCCATATAGCGGGGGCCTACGAGCAGTACTTC.

J is TRBJ2-7 and V is TRBV30; D may correspond to TRBD1 or TRBD2 (6 bases each). Trimming stripped 1 base from V and 3 bases from J, with 10 bases between. The CDR3 sequence is 13 residues long. The germline V gene encodes CDR1 GTSNPN and CDR2 SVGIG (reference sequence). The CDR3 DNA is TGTGCCTGGAGTGGGGGGGCTGGCTACGAGCAGTACTTC. It specifies CAWSGGAGYEQYF.

This chain uses TRBV7-9 with TRBJ2-7, with unresolved D. Germline CDR1 is SEHNR and CDR2 is FQNEAQ (reference sequence). The V end lost 4 bases, the J end lost 2 bases, and 21 bases lay between the germline ends. This CDR3 region has 17 residues. The CDR3 sequence: CASSSPPLVGVTYEQYF. CDR3 in DNA: TGTGCCAGCAGCTCCCCTCCCCTGGTCGGTGTTACCTACGAGCAGTACTTC.

This clone was observed a single time. The chain couples TRBV27 to TRBJ2-7; D unresolved. CDR1 is MNHEY, CDR2 SMNVEV, per germline (reference sequence). The CDR3 has 17 amino acids. The V and J ends lost 5 bases and 0 bases respectively, with 20 bases between them. The CDR3 loop reads CASSTRILGGSSYEQYF. The DNA of the CDR3 is TGTGCCAGCAGTACCCGCATCCTAGGTGGAAGCTCCTACGAGCAGTACTTC.

There are a few counts of this clone. The chain links TRBV9 to TRBJ1-1; no definite D call. Per germline, CDR1 SGDLS and CDR2 YYNGEE. Trimming stripped 0 bases from V and 8 bases from J, with 8 bases between. CDR3 length: 12 amino acids. The CDR3 protein is CASSVAAQEAFF. Here the CDR3 DNA reads TGTGCCAGCAGCGTAGCTGCCCAGGAAGCTTTCTTT.

The chain employs TRBV6-5 and TRBJ2-1; tentative D call: TRBD2 (6 bases). The germline V and J ends were trimmed by 5 bases and 10 bases, with 21 bases remaining between them. From germline, CDR1 is MNHEY and CDR2 SVGAGI. The CDR3 has 15 amino acids. CDR3 nucleotide sequence: TGTGCCAGCAGTAGGGGCGGGACCCCCATCGGGGAGCAGTTCTTC. It encodes CASSRGGTPIGEQFF.

This clone was recorded once. V usage is TRBV9 and J usage is TRBJ2-7; no definite D call. The CDR3 runs 13 residues. Germline assignment: CDR1 SGDLS and CDR2 YYNGEE. V was shortened by 0 bases and J by 3 bases, with 7 bases between the two germline ends. DNA of the CDR3: TGTGCCAGCAGCGTAGATGTCAACTACGAGCAGTACTTC. Residues: CASSVDVNYEQYF. Supplemented by reference TRBV9 and TRBJ2-7, the full variable domain reads DSGVTQTPKHLITATGQRVTLRCSPRSGDLSVYWYQQSLDQGLQFLIQYYNGEERAKGNILERFSAQQFPDLHSELNLSSLELGDSALYFCASSVDVNYEQYFGPGTRLTVT.

The gene calls are TRBV23-1 and TRBJ2-2; 7 nucleotides agree with TRBD2. TRBV23-1 is flagged as an ORF with uncertain function. This CDR3 is 17 amino acids long. Trimming at V came to 0 bases and at J to 6 bases, leaving 10 bases not matched to a gene. The CDR3 spells CASSQSVAGEDPGELFF. The CDR3 coding sequence is TGCGCCAGCAGTCAATCGGTGGCGGGGGAGGACCCCGGGGAGCTGTTTTTT.

The chain carries TRBV4-2 and TRBJ1-6, with a possible D match to TRBD1 (5 bases). With 1 base removed from V and 9 bases from J, the gap between germline ends came to 10 bases. The germline gives CDR1 LGHNA, CDR2 YNFKEQ. The CDR3 extends over 14 amino acids. CDR3 amino acids: CASSQAGEVSPLHF. The CDR3 DNA sequence: TGTGCCAGCAGCCAAGCGGGGGAGGTTTCACCCCTCCACTTT.

The J gene is TRBJ1-2, the V gene TRBV19, with D tentatively TRBD1 (6 bases). This CDR3 spans 13 amino acids. The germline CDR1 and CDR2 sequences are LNHDA and SQIVND (reference sequence). V was trimmed by 3 bases and J by 5 bases, leaving 10 bases between them. CDR3 sequence reads: CASSMQGWYGYTF. The DNA for the CDR3 is TGTGCCAGTAGTATGCAGGGGTGGTATGGCTACACCTTC.

The CDR3 region is CASSLAGVPGYTF. The CDR3 DNA is TGTGCCAGCAGCTTGGCCGGGGTTCCTGGCTACACCTTC. This chain links TRBV5-4 with TRBJ1-2; D unresolved. Trimming pared 0 bases from V and 7 bases from J, leaving 10 bases between. Germline-derived CDR1 and CDR2 are SGHNT and YYREEE (reference sequence). The CDR3 is 13 amino acids.

The CDR3 sequence is CAWTRLLSGTQYF. CDR3 DNA: TGTGCCTGGACGCGGCTACTCAGTGGTACGCAGTATTTT. The chain carries TRBV30 and TRBJ2-3; D gene uncertain. V dropped 4 bases and J dropped 8 bases, with 16 bases sitting between them. Looked up from germline, CDR1 is GTSNPN and CDR2 is SVGIG (reference sequence). The CDR3 is made up of 13 amino acids.

This clone was counted between two and nine times. The chain uses TRBV4-3 and TRBJ2-2, with D possibly matching TRBD2 (6 bases). Germline values: CDR1 LGHNA, CDR2 YSLEER. The CDR3 extends over 15 amino acids. The V and J ends lost 0 bases and 7 bases respectively, with 12 bases between them. This chain's CDR3 is CASSQDLLAVGELFF. The CDR3 DNA is TGCGCCAGCAGCCAAGATCTACTAGCTGTCGGGGAGCTGTTTTTT.

The chain combines TRBV15 with TRBJ1-4; perhaps TRBD1 as D (5 bases). Trimming pared 4 bases from V and 6 bases from J, leaving 30 bases between. The length of the CDR3 is 20 residues. Germline V gene data show CDR1 as LNHNV and CDR2 as YYDKDF (reference sequence). The CDR3, as DNA: TGTGCCACCAGCAAGTTTCGCGGGACTGGGGACTTAGGACGCGATGAAAAACTGTTTTTT. Translated: CATSKFRGTGDLGRDEKLFF. Drawing the rest from reference TRBV15 and TRBJ1-4, the complete variable domain is DAMVIQNPRYQVTQFGKPVTLSCSQTLNHNVMYWYQQKSSQAPKLLFHYYDKDFNNEADTPDNFQSRRPNTSFCFLDIRSPGLGDTAMYLCATSKFRGTGDLGRDEKLFFGSGTQLSVL.